The sequence of this TCR beta chain was determined in a study of CD8+CD57+ T cells in acquired aplastic anemia. This CDR3 is built from 16 residues. Losses at the gene ends were 8 bases for V and 5 bases for J; bases not matched to a gene: 13. Germline assignment: CDR1 SGHDN and CDR2 FVKESK. CDR3 and TCR beta VDJ profiling relied on a genomic DNA template. TCRdb passed the reads through MiXCR, listing each CDR3 protein once. This table holds about 110,000 distinct CDR3 sequences, approximately 48% found once. The chain carries TRBV14 and TRBJ1-4, with TRBD1 matching 8 bases. Sequenced material: sorted CD4+, CD8+, or CD8+CD57+ T cells (not recorded which) from PBMCs. The receptor was isolated from a human donor in good health, serving as a control. The CDR3 coding sequence is TGTGCCAGCTTTACCGAGACAGGGGCGGAAAATGAAAAACTGTTTTTT. Translation: CASFTETGAENEKLFF.